The sequence of this TCR beta chain was determined in a study of T cell changes during pregnancy in multiple sclerosis. TCRdb keeps only in-frame clones here, not all; method: immunoSEQ multiplex PCR. The sample contains around 34,000 clones, over 75% of which appear only once. V was pared by 2 bases and J by 0 bases, with 14 bases between. The CDR3 has 16 amino acids. The V gene's germline CDR1 is MGHRA and CDR2 YSYEKL. This receptor was taken from a female donor with multiple sclerosis, enrolled in a pregnancy study. The material was CD8+ T cells from peripheral blood mononuclear cells, obtained in the first trimester of pregnancy. V usage is TRBV4-1 and J usage is TRBJ2-7; D may be TRBD2 (6 bases). CDR3 bases: TGCGCCAGCAGCCAAACGGGACTGCCGAGCTCCTACGAGCAGTACTTC. Its translation: CASSQTGLPSSYEQYF.